What follows are 14 T cell receptor beta chains derived from one specimen sequenced in a study of response to subunit inactivated influenza vaccine. TCRdb re-called the RT-PCR reads through MiXCR, storing one row per CDR3 protein. The repertoire holds around 530,000 distinct CDR3 sequences, with 10% to 15% as singletons. The sequenced sample was PBMCs from blood, obtained on the day of vaccination. These receptors originate from a man aged 45 to 65 who received an inactivated influenza vaccine.

CDR3 sequence reads: CASSPLGTGSEEQYF. CDR3 DNA: TGTGCCAGCAGCCCCTTAGGGACAGGGAGCGAAGAGCAGTACTTC. This chain joins TRBV7-2 and TRBJ2-7, with TRBD1 matching over 9 bases. The germline gives CDR1 SGHTA, CDR2 FQGNSA. The CDR3 loop spans 15 amino acids. Trimming removed 5 bases from V and 7 bases from J; junction bases left unmatched: 12.

With regard to this clonotype: A much larger clone is a single base away; this may be a read error. The gene calls are TRBV20-1 and TRBJ2-3; either TRBD1 or TRBD2 may supply D (6 bases each). Germline V lookup: CDR1 DFQATT, CDR2 SNEGSKA (reference sequence). The length of the CDR3 is 15 residues. The V end lost 0 bases, the J end lost 7 bases, and 17 bases lay between the germline ends. The CDR3: CSARDWGARPNTQYF. The CDR3, as DNA: TGCAGTGCTAGAGACTGGGGGGCCCGACCCAATACGCAGTATTTT.

The sample holds a few counts of this clonotype. The chain joins TRBV5-1 to TRBJ2-3; D ambiguous. The CDR3 contains 17 residues. Trimming took 1 base from V and 0 from J, leaving 15 bases between them. Germline CDR1 SGHRS, CDR2 YFSETQ. The CDR3 region is CASSLTRQLTSTDTQYF. The CDR3, as DNA: TGCGCCAGCAGCTTGACGAGACAACTAACTAGCACAGATACGCAGTATTTT.

V usage is TRBV6-2 or TRBV6-3 and J usage is TRBJ2-6; D remains ambiguous. Trimming took 0 bases from V and 0 from J, leaving 12 bases between them. The V gene's germline CDR1 is MNHEY and CDR2 SVGEGT. The CDR3 is made up of 18 amino acids. The CDR3: CASSYSLTTNSGANVLTF. Here the CDR3 DNA reads TGTGCCAGCAGTTACTCACTCACGACCAACTCTGGGGCCAACGTCCTGACTTTC.

In this sample, this clonotype turned up many times. V gene TRBV28 combines with J gene TRBJ2-5; 10 nucleotides match TRBD2. The CDR3 runs to 17 residues. The ends lost 7 bases at V and 2 bases at J; junction bases unmatched: 13. CDR1 and CDR2 from the germline V gene are MDHEN and SYDVKM. The CDR3 reads CASTTPLLAGNQETQYF. CDR3 in DNA: TGTGCCAGCACCACTCCTCTACTAGCGGGGAATCAAGAGACCCAGTACTTC.

V gene TRBV19 combines with J gene TRBJ2-7; no reliable D call. The CDR3 spans 14 residues. Germline V gene sequence: CDR1 LNHDA, CDR2 SQIVND (reference sequence). With 5 bases removed from V and 2 bases from J, the gap between germline ends came to 13 bases. The DNA for the CDR3 is TGTGCCAGTAGTGCGACAAGCCGGGCCTACGAGCAGTACTTC. Translated: CASSATSRAYEQYF. The full variable domain, completed using reference TRBV19 and TRBJ2-7, is DGGITQSPKYLFRKEGQNVTLSCEQNLNHDAMYWYRQDPGQGLRLIYYSQIVNDFQKGDIAEGYSVSREKKESFPLTVTSAQKNPTAFYLCASSATSRAYEQYFGPGTRLTVT.

The chain combines TRBV20-1 with TRBJ2-3; tentatively, D is TRBD1 (6 bases). CDR3 length equals 13 residues. Trimming shortened V by 7 bases and J by 1 base, and 12 bases separated the two germline ends. Germline values: CDR1 DFQATT, CDR2 SNEGSKA (reference sequence). The CDR3 bases are TGCAGTGTACAACAGGGACGCACAGATACGCAGTATTTT. This encodes CSVQQGRTDTQYF.

This clonotype was seen only a few times. The genes are TRBV5-1 and TRBJ1-4; D not certain. Per germline, CDR1 SGHRS and CDR2 YFSETQ. The CDR3 contains 15 residues. V lost 0 bases and J 4 bases, leaving 10 bases between the germline ends. The CDR3 DNA follows: TGCGCCAGCAGCTTGGTGGCAGGCAATAATGAAAAACTGTTTTTT. Its translation: CASSLVAGNNEKLFF.

The chain couples TRBV5-6 to TRBJ1-6, with 7 bases aligning to TRBD1. There are 16 residues in the CDR3. Trimming removed 2 bases from V and 1 base from J; junction bases left unmatched: 3. Germline V gene data show CDR1 as SGHDT and CDR2 as YYEEEE. The CDR3 loop is CASSFTTGSYNSPLHF. CDR3 DNA sequence: TGTGCCAGCAGCTTTACGACAGGGTCCTATAATTCACCCCTCCACTTT.

This clonotype was seen only a few times. CDR3 nucleotide sequence: TGCAGCGTTGAACACAGCTATGGCTACACCTTC. Translation gives CSVEHSYGYTF. This chain joins TRBV29-1 and TRBJ1-2; no clear D. Germline CDR1 is SQVTM and CDR2 is ANQGSEA. The V end was cut by 2 bases, the J end by 4 bases, with 5 bases between. The CDR3 has 11 residues.

This clonotype was seen a few times. The rearrangement links TRBV29-1 to TRBJ2-2, with D possibly being TRBD2 (5 bases). Trimming pared 0 bases from V and 0 bases from J, leaving 14 bases between. Germline loops: CDR1 SQVTM, CDR2 ANQGSEA. The CDR3 runs 17 residues. The CDR3 DNA reads TGCAGCGTTGAAGACGGCGCGGACTCTTCGAACACCGGGGAGCTGTTTTTT. As protein: CSVEDGADSSNTGELFF.

This clonotype appeared a few times. This sequence joins TRBV13 and TRBJ2-3; 11 bases fit TRBD2. Germline values: CDR1 PRHDT, CDR2 FYEKMQ (reference sequence). Unmatched junction bases numbered 9, after V lost 2 bases and J lost 11 bases. This CDR3 has 15 amino acids. The CDR3 DNA reads as TGTGCCAGCAGCTTACGGACTAGCGGGCGCGAGAAGCAGTATTTT. Residues: CASSLRTSGREKQYF.

This clonotype showed up just a few times. The J gene is TRBJ2-7, the V gene TRBV27; 7 bases map to TRBD1. With V trimmed by 5 bases and J by 2 bases, 12 bases remained unmatched. CDR1 is MNHEY, CDR2 SMNVEV, per germline (reference sequence). This CDR3 is built from 16 residues. The CDR3 DNA sequence: TGTGCCAGCAGTCTCCTCAATGGGCAGGGGGCCTACGAGCAGTACTTC. Protein sequence: CASSLLNGQGAYEQYF.

The sample holds a few counts of this clonotype. J is TRBJ1-2 and V is TRBV28; a weak D match, TRBD1 (5 bases). Looked up from germline, CDR1 is MDHEN and CDR2 is SYDVKM. The CDR3 runs to 15 residues. Trimming took 2 bases from V and 4 from J, leaving 14 bases between them. The CDR3 DNA is TGTGCCAGCAGTTTAGTGACACCGGGGCCCTATGGCTACACCTTC. This codes for CASSLVTPGPYGYTF.